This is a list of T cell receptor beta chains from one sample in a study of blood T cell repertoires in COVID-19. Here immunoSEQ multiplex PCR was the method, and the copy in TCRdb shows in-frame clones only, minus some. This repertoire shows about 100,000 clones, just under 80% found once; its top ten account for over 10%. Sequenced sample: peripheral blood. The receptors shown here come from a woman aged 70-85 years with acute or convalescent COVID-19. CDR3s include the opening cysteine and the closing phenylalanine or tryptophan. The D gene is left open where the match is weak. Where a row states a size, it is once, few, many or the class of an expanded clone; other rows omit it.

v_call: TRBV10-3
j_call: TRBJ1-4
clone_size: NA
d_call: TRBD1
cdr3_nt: TGTGCCATCAGTGAGACCGGGACAGCGGATGAAAAACTGTTTTTT
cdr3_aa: CAISETGTADEKLFF

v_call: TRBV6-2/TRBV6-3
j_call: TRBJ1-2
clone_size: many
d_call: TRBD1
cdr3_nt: TGTGCCAGCAGTTACGACGGGACAGGGGTTGGCTACACCTTC
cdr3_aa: CASSYDGTGVGYTF

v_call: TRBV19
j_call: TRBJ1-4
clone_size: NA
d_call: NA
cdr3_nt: TGTGCCAGTAGCCAGGGAACAACTAATGAAAAACTGTTTTTT
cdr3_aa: CASSQGTTNEKLFF

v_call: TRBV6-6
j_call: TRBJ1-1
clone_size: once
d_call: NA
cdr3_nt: TGTGCCAGCAGCCCTTCAAGGTCCGGGACAAAAGCTGAAGCTTTCTTT
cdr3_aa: CASSPSRSGTKAEAFF

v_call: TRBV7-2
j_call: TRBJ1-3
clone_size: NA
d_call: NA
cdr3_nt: TGTGCCAGCAGTTACCCTCTCGGGAGCGGCTCTGGAAACACCATATATTTT
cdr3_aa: CASSYPLGSGSGNTIYF

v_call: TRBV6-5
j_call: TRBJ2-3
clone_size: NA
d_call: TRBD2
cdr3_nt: TGTGCCAGCAGGGTAGCGGGGGACACAGATACGCAGTATTTT
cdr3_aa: CASRVAGDTDTQYF

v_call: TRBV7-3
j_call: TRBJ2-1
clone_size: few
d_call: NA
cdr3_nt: TGTGCCAGCAGCCCGGTGAGCCCCAATGAGCAGTTCTTC
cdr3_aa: CASSPVSPNEQFF

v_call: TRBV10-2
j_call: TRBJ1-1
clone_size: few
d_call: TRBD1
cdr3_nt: TGCGCCAGCCGGGACAGGGAAAGCACTGAAGCTTTCTTT
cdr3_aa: CASRDRESTEAFF

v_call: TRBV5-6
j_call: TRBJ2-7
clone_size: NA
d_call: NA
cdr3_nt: TGTGCCAGCAGCCCCACAGGGTTACACGAGCAGTACTTC
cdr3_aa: CASSPTGLHEQYF

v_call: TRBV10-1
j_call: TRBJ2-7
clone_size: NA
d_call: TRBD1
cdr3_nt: TGCGCCAGCAGTGAGTCCCTGGACAGGGTGCGGTACTTC
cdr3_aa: CASSESLDRVRYF

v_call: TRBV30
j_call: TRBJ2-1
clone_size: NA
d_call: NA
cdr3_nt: TGTGCCTGGAGTGTGGGCGTATTGGTGAATGAGCAGTTCTTC
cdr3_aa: CAWSVGVLVNEQFF

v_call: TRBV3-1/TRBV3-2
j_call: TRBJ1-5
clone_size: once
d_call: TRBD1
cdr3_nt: TGTGCCAGCAGTCCACAGGGGACACGGGGTCAGCCCCAGCATTTT
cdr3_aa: CASSPQGTRGQPQHF

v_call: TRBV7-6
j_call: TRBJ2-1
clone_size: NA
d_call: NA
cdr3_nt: TGTGCCAGCAGCTTAACGGGGGACGCAGCCTACAATGAGCAGTTCTTC
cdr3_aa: CASSLTGDAAYNEQFF

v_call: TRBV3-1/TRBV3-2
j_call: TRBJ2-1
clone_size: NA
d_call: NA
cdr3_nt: TGTGCCAGCAGCCAAGAGTCGCCGGTTTCCTACAATGAGCAGTTCTTC
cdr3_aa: CASSQESPVSYNEQFF

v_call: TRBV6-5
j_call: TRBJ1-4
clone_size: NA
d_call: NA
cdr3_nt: TGTGCCAGCACCCCAGTTCGTCAGGGCGTGGAAAAACTGTTTTTT
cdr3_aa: CASTPVRQGVEKLFF

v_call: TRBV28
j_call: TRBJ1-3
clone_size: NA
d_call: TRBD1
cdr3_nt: TGTGCCAGCAGACCACAGGGGACGGACACCATATATTTT
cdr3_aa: CASRPQGTDTIYF

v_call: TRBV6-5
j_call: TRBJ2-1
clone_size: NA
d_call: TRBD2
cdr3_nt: TGTGCCAGCAGGGGGAGCGGGAGCTACAATGAGCAGTTCTTC
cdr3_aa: CASRGSGSYNEQFF

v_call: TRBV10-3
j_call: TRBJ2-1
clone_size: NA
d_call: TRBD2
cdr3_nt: TGTGCCATCAGTGGCGTCGACGGACTAGCACCCAATGAGCAGTTCTTC
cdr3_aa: CAISGVDGLAPNEQFF

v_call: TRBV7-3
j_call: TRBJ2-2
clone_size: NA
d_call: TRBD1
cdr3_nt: TGTGCCAGCAGCTTATCAGTTGGGACAGCCAACACCGGGGAGCTGTTTTTT
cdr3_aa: CASSLSVGTANTGELFF

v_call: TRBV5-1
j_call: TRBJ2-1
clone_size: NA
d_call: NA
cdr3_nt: TGCGCCAGCAGCTTGGCTAGCGCCGGAAGGGATGAGCAGTTCTTC
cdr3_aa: CASSLASAGRDEQFF

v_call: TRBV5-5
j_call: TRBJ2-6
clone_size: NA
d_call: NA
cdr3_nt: TGTGCCAGCGGCTCGGAGGCTTCTGGGGCCAACGTCCTGACTTTC
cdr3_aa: CASGSEASGANVLTF

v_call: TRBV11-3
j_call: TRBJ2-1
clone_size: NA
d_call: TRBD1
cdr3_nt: TGTGCCAGCAGCTCACAGGGGGATAACAATGAGCAGTTCTTC
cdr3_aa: CASSSQGDNNEQFF

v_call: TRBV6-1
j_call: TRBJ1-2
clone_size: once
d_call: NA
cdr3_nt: TGTGCCAGCAGTGAAGCCGGAGGAGAGCGGGGCTACACCTTC
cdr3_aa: CASSEAGGERGYTF

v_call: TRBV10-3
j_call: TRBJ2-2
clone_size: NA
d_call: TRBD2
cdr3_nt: TGTGCCATCAGTGAAGTTGGTAGCGGGGGTCGAGGCGGGGAGCTGTTTTTT
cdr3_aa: CAISEVGSGGRGGELFF

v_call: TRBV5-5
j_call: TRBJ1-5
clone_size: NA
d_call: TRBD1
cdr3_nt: TGTGCCAGCACAAGGACAGGGCATAGCGATCAGCCCCAGCATTTT
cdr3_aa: CASTRTGHSDQPQHF

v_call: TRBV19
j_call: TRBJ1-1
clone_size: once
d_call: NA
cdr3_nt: TGTGCCAGTAGCAAGACAGGAGACGACCCTGAAGCTTTCTTT
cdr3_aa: CASSKTGDDPEAFF

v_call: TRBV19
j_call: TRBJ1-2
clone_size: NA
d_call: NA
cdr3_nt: TGTGCCAGTAGTATGGCGGGGGGTCTCTATGGCTACACCTTC
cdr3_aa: CASSMAGGLYGYTF